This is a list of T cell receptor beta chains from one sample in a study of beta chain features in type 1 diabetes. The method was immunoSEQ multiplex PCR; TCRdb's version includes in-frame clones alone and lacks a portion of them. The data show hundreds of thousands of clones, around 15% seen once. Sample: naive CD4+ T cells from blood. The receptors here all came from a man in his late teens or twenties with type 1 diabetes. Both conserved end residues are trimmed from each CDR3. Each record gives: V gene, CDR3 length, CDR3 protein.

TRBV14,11,ASSSGWDQPQH
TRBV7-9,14,ASRPTTGLGQETQY
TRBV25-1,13,ASSEYFLSNEKLF
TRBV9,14,ASSVGPGPMNTEAF
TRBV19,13,ASSIGGTSLNEQF
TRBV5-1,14,ASSFYTGPRDYEQY
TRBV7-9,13,ASSLRTQNNTEAF
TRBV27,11,ASSSAGRKEAF
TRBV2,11,ASSVQGDYGYT
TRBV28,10,ALGEPPYEQY